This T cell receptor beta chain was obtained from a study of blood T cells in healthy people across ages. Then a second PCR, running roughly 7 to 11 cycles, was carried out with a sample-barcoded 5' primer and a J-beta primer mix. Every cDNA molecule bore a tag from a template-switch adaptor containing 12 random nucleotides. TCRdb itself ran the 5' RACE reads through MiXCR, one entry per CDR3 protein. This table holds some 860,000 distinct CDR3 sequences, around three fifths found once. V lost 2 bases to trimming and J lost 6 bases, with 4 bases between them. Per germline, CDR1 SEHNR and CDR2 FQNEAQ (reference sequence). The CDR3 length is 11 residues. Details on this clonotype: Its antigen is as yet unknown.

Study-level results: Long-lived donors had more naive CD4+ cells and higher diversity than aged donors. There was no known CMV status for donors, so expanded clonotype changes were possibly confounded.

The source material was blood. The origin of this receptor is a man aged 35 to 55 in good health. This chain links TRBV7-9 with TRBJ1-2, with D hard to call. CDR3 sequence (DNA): TGTGCCAGCAGCTTACAGGATGGCTACACCTTC. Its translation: CASSLQDGYTF. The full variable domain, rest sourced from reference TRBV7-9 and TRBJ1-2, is DTGVSQNPRHKITKRGQNVTFRCDPISEHNRLYWYRQTLGQGPEFLTYFQNEAQLEKSRLLSDRFSAERPKGSFSTLEIQRTEQGDSAMYLCASSLQDGYTFGSGTRLTVV.